The 6 T cell receptor beta chains below all came from one sample that was sequenced in a study of T cell responses to AZD1222 COVID-19 vaccine. Sequencing used immunoSEQ multiplex PCR; TCRdb keeps in-frame clones, though not all of them. The sample consists of 180,000 or so clones, around 90% of them appearing once. The material was peripheral blood, obtained on day 0 of AZD1222 vaccination. The receptors were gathered from an adult in good health.

The V call is TRBV7-2, the J call TRBJ2-1, with 7 bases aligning to TRBD2. Trimming cost V 5 bases and J 0 bases; bases outside gene matches: 7. CDR1 SGHTA and CDR2 FQGNSA come from the germline V gene. CDR3 size: 16 residues. CDR3 DNA: TGTGCCAGCAGCGCCGGACTAGTCCCCTCCTACAATGAGCAGTTCTTC. Translation gives CASSAGLVPSYNEQFF.

The chain employs TRBV2 and TRBJ1-1, with D perhaps matching TRBD1 (6 bases). The CDR3 has 14 residues. Germline V CDR1 and CDR2: SNHLY, FYNNEI. With 7 bases removed from V and 0 bases from J, the gap between germline ends came to 12 bases. CDR3 sequence reads: CASKIGGMNTEAFF. Written as DNA, the CDR3 is TGTGCCAGCAAAATTGGGGGCATGAACACTGAAGCTTTCTTT.

The chain carries TRBV6-1 and TRBJ1-3; no clear D. V shed 4 bases and J shed 0 bases, with 13 bases lying between them. Germline V CDR1 and CDR2: MNHNS, SASEGT. The CDR3 is 16 amino acids. CDR3 region: CASSGRTQGSGNTIYF. The CDR3 region has the DNA TGTGCCAGCAGTGGCCGCACTCAAGGCTCTGGAAACACCATATATTTT.

V gene TRBV15 combines with J gene TRBJ1-1; 7 bases are shared with TRBD1. Germline V lookup: CDR1 LNHNV, CDR2 YYDKDF (reference sequence). The CDR3 length is 15 residues. V was clipped by 5 bases and J by 11 bases; unmatched bases: 17. The CDR3 bases are TGTGCCACCAGCTCCGACAGGGCCATTGGACTGACGGCTTTCTTT. It translates to CATSSDRAIGLTAFF.

This clone was recorded only once. CDR3 sequence: CAWEGLLDGYTF. The CDR3 coding sequence is TGTGCCTGGGAAGGGTTGTTGGATGGCTACACCTTC. V is TRBV30 and J is TRBJ1-2; D gene ambiguous. Germline values: CDR1 GTSNPN, CDR2 SVGIG (reference sequence). Trimming cost V 5 bases and J 6 bases, with 13 bases left between them. The CDR3 runs to 12 residues.

The V call is TRBV6-5, the J call TRBJ2-2, with D possibly matching TRBD2 (6 bases). From germline, CDR1 is MNHEY and CDR2 SVGAGI. The length of the CDR3 is 14 residues. V lost 6 bases and J lost 4, with 12 bases in between. DNA of the CDR3: TGTGCCAGCAGCGTAAGGGGAGGCACCGGGGAGCTGTTTTTT. As protein: CASSVRGGTGELFF.